These 29 T cell receptor beta chains share one sample of origin, sequenced in a study of T cells in tuberculosis (dated by TCRdb to 2016 to 2019). Thawed, overnight-rested PBMC were stained with GMM-loaded CD1B tetramer, a Live/Dead dye and anti-CD3, then sorted on a FACS Aria II. CD1B tetramers were loaded with C32 glucose monomycolate purified from Rhodococcus equi. Libraries were made using the immunoSEQ multiplex PCR assay. This is the immuneACCESS table as TCRdb keeps it, with only in-frame sequences that have V and J called. A part of the clones is gone; compared with another copy, unresolved V genes explain less than half, and the rest is unexplained. This sample lists approximately 100,000 clones; about nine tenths were detected once. Approximately 2% of the sample goes to the ten largest clones. The sequencing input was CD1b-GMM tetramer-negative cells sorted from PBMCs. What this sample's cell subset or site label stands for: T cells not binding CD1B-GMM tetramer, sorted from same donor. These receptors all come from an adult woman with latent tuberculosis.

This clone appeared a single time. The chain joins TRBV5-1 to TRBJ2-5; weak D call: TRBD1 (6 bases). Germline V gene sequence: CDR1 SGHRS, CDR2 YFSETQ. The CDR3 covers 14 residues. Trimming took 3 bases from V and 2 from J, leaving 11 bases between them. For the CDR3, the DNA is TGCGCCAGCAGCTATGGACAGAGACAAGAGACCCAGTACTTC. It yields the protein CASSYGQRQETQYF.

This sequence joins TRBV4-1 and TRBJ2-3, with D hard to call. Germline V gene sequence: CDR1 MGHRA, CDR2 YSYEKL. V was cut by 3 bases and J by 3 bases, with 7 bases left in between. This CDR3 has 13 amino acids. The CDR3 here is CASSQLRTDTQYF. The CDR3 DNA reads TGCGCCAGCAGCCAGCTACGAACAGATACGCAGTATTTT.

V is TRBV18 and J is TRBJ2-3; possible D gene TRBD1, 6 bases. This CDR3 comprises 12 residues. The germline gives CDR1 KGHSH, CDR2 LQKENI. Trimming shortened V by 2 bases and J by 14 bases, and 14 bases separated the two germline ends. The CDR3 DNA reads as TGTGCCAGCTCACCAGACTACAGGGATTCGTATTTT. It encodes CASSPDYRDSYF.

The J gene is TRBJ2-5, the V gene TRBV2; D might be TRBD1 (6 bases). There are 14 residues in the CDR3. The V gene's germline CDR1 is SNHLY and CDR2 FYNNEI. The V gene lost 5 bases and the J gene lost 5 bases, with 15 bases spanning the gap. The CDR3 loop is CASSTGRGVETQYF. The CDR3 DNA sequence: TGTGCCAGCAGTACAGGGCGAGGAGTCGAGACCCAGTACTTC. Looking up the rest from reference TRBV2 and TRBJ2-5 gives the full variable domain: EPEVTQTPSHQVTQMGQEVILRCVPISNHLYFYWYRQILGQKVEFLVSFYNNEISEKSEIFDDQFSVERPDGSNFTLKIRSTKLEDSAMYFCASSTGRGVETQYFGPGTRLLVL.

The chain links TRBV6-5 to TRBJ2-5; D perhaps matches TRBD1 (7 bases). Germline loops: CDR1 MNHEY, CDR2 SVGAGI. The V gene lost 2 bases and the J gene lost 7 bases, with 11 bases spanning the gap. The CDR3 is 13 residues long. The CDR3 region is CASSYDREATQYF. The CDR3 bases are TGTGCCAGCAGTTACGACAGGGAGGCGACCCAGTACTTC.

This chain joins TRBV28 and TRBJ2-7; 8 bases fit TRBD2. This CDR3 region has 16 residues. Per the germline V gene, CDR1 is MDHEN and CDR2 is SYDVKM. J gave up 4 bases and V 5 bases, and 13 bases lay outside the gene matches. The CDR3 nucleotides read TGTGCCAGCAGTGCCCTCGGGGGGGCCCTACCATACGAGCAGTACGTC. This sequence encodes CASSALGGALPYEQYV.

The genes are TRBV5-1 and TRBJ2-5, with D tentatively TRBD1 (6 bases). The CDR3 contains 14 residues. V dropped 5 bases and J dropped 5 bases, with 16 bases sitting between them. CDR1 SGHRS and CDR2 YFSETQ come from the germline V gene. For the CDR3, the DNA is TGCGCCAGCAGTTCTTTGGGGGCCGGGGAGACCCAGTACTTC. It encodes CASSSLGAGETQYF.

On this clone: The sample carries other DNA sequences with the same CDR3. The chain couples TRBV28 to TRBJ2-2; D remains ambiguous. Per the germline V gene, CDR1 is MDHEN and CDR2 is SYDVKM. The CDR3 runs 13 residues. Trimming took off 3 bases at V and 0 bases at J, with 2 bases between the two ends. In DNA form, the CDR3 reads TGTGCCAGCAGTTTCACGAACACCGGGGAGCTGTTTTTT. It is translated as CASSFTNTGELFF.

The sample holds a few counts of this clone. This chain connects TRBV2 to TRBJ1-1; D not resolved. This CDR3 has 13 amino acids. The germline gives CDR1 SNHLY, CDR2 FYNNEI. V was clipped by 6 bases and J by 3 bases, with 11 bases between them. This CDR3 reads CASSGFKDTEAFF. The CDR3 DNA follows: TGTGCCAGCAGCGGGTTTAAGGACACTGAAGCTTTCTTT.

The chain is built from TRBV19 and TRBJ1-2, with D possibly TRBD1 on 5 matching bases. Germline V gene lookup returns CDR1 LNHDA and CDR2 SQIVND (reference sequence). The CDR3 sequence is 16 residues long. Trimming removed 2 bases from V and 7 bases from J, with 20 bases in between. DNA for the CDR3: TGTGCCAGTAGTATACCGACAGTCTTTATCGGGCTTGGCTACACCTTC. It encodes CASSIPTVFIGLGYTF.

The rearrangement links TRBV18 to TRBJ1-3, with a tentative D call TRBD1 (5 bases). Per germline, CDR1 KGHSH and CDR2 LQKENI. The CDR3 is 14 residues long. V lost 4 bases, J lost 5 bases, and 12 bases lay in between. CDR3 loop: CASSRGVRRNTIYF. The CDR3 nucleotides read TGTGCCAGCTCACGGGGGGTAAGACGAAACACCATATATTTT.

The rearrangement uses TRBV7-2 and TRBJ2-7, with 11 bases identical to TRBD2. V dropped 1 base and J dropped 2; count of bases not matched to a gene: 4. The CDR3 loop spans 16 amino acids. Germline CDR1 is SGHTA and CDR2 is FQGNSA. The CDR3 nucleotides read TGTGCCAGCAGCTTAGGGACACTAGCGGGGGCCTACGAGCAGTACTTC. Protein: CASSLGTLAGAYEQYF.

The chain joins TRBV14 to TRBJ1-2; no clear D gene. Germline V gene lookup returns CDR1 SGHDN and CDR2 FVKESK. The V gene lost 0 bases and the J gene lost 6 bases, with 8 bases spanning the gap. The CDR3 is made up of 13 amino acids. CDR3 sequence reads: CASSQDSYNGYTF. DNA for the CDR3: TGTGCCAGCAGCCAAGACAGTTATAATGGCTACACCTTC.

The chain employs TRBV7-2 and TRBJ1-3; D unclear. The germline V gene encodes CDR1 SGHTA and CDR2 FQGNSA. The ends were cut back, 1 base at V and 2 bases at J, with 6 bases in the middle. The CDR3 spans 14 residues. CDR3 sequence (DNA): TGTGCCAGCAGCTTAGTTCGGGCTGGAAACACCATATATTTT. The encoded protein is CASSLVRAGNTIYF.

The chain couples TRBV7-2 to TRBJ1-4, with TRBD1 matching over 9 bases. The CDR3 totals 16 residues. Per germline, CDR1 SGHTA and CDR2 FQGNSA. V was pared by 4 bases and J by 3 bases, with 6 bases of the junction left unmatched. This CDR3 reads CASSWGQGGPNEKLFF. Here the CDR3 DNA reads TGTGCCAGCAGCTGGGGACAGGGTGGTCCTAATGAAAAACTGTTTTTT.

This clone appeared a single time. The chain has TRBV19 and TRBJ1-1; TRBD1 aligns across 9 bases. The trim removed 7 bases at V and 1 base at J, leaving 4 bases unmatched. Germline loops: CDR1 LNHDA, CDR2 SQIVND (reference sequence). The CDR3 has 14 residues. This CDR3 reads CASTLGQGNTEAFF. The CDR3 DNA sequence: TGTGCCAGTACCCTGGGACAGGGGAACACTGAAGCTTTCTTT. Full variable domain (outside the CDR3, taken from reference TRBV19 and TRBJ1-1): DGGITQSPKYLFRKEGQNVTLSCEQNLNHDAMYWYRQDPGQGLRLIYYSQIVNDFQKGDIAEGYSVSREKKESFPLTVTSAQKNPTAFYLCASTLGQGNTEAFFGQGTRLTVV.

The chain joins TRBV11-2 to TRBJ2-3, with 9 positions matching TRBD2. This CDR3 has 13 residues. Per the germline V gene, CDR1 is SGHAT and CDR2 is FQNNGV. J lost 4 bases, V lost 5 bases, and 1 base had no gene match. CDR3 sequence reads: CASSRTSADTQYF. CDR3 sequence (DNA): TGTGCCAGCAGCCGGACTAGCGCAGATACGCAGTATTTT.

This sequence joins TRBV5-6 and TRBJ1-1; 10 positions match TRBD1. The CDR3 length is 18 residues. Germline trimming cut 5 bases from V and 1 base from J; bases unmatched to any gene: 14. Germline lookup yields CDR1 SGHDT and CDR2 YYEEEE. The chain's CDR3 is CASRPGTGVEGTNTEAFF. The CDR3 nucleotides read TGTGCCAGCAGGCCCGGGACAGGGGTGGAGGGCACGAACACTGAAGCTTTCTTT.

To note about this clone: The junction and the germline gene differ at one end; a read error may be behind it. This rearrangement joins TRBV10-3 to TRBJ1-2; D is perhaps TRBD1 (5 bases). Germline values: CDR1 ENHRY, CDR2 SYGVKD. CDR3 length: 15 amino acids. The CDR3 sequence is CAVSESIRANYGYTF. CDR3 sequence (DNA): TGTGCCGTCAGTGAGTCGATCAGGGCGAACTATGGCTACACCTTC.

The CDR3 DNA reads as TGTGCCAGTAGGTTACCGGGACACAATCAGCCCCAGCATTTT. It yields the protein CASRLPGHNQPQHF. The chain carries TRBV19 and TRBJ1-5; TRBD1 might be the D (6 bases). The CDR3 spans 14 residues. The V gene lost 6 bases and the J gene lost 3 bases, with 12 bases spanning the gap. The germline CDR1 and CDR2 sequences are LNHDA and SQIVND (reference sequence). Full variable domain (rest looked up from reference TRBV19 and TRBJ1-5): DGGITQSPKYLFRKEGQNVTLSCEQNLNHDAMYWYRQDPGQGLRLIYYSQIVNDFQKGDIAEGYSVSREKKESFPLTVTSAQKNPTAFYLCASRLPGHNQPQHFGDGTRLSIL.

The chain joins TRBV5-4 to TRBJ2-1, with 7 bases identical to TRBD1. Per the germline V gene, CDR1 is SGHNT and CDR2 is YYREEE (reference sequence). This CDR3 comprises 16 residues. J lost 6 bases, V lost 4 bases, and 13 bases had no gene match. This CDR3 reads CASSRDRLDRANEQFF. CDR3 sequence (DNA): TGTGCCAGCAGCCGGGACAGACTTGATAGGGCCAATGAGCAGTTCTTC.

The chain uses TRBV1 and TRBJ1-1; TRBD1 is the table's D call and was not checked against the DNA. TRBV1 counts as a pseudogene. CDR3 length: 17 amino acids. The CDR3 is CTSSQVQTGAMNTEAFF. CDR3 bases: TGCACCAGCAGCCAAGTGCAGACAGGGGCCATGAACACTGAAGCTTTCTTT.

This clone was detected only a few times. V and J are TRBV12-5 and TRBJ1-4; D call uncertain. This CDR3 is 10 amino acids long. Trimming pared 4 bases from V and 12 bases from J, leaving 6 bases between. Germline CDR1 is LGHNT and CDR2 is FRNRAP. CDR3 sequence (DNA): TGTGCTAGTGGTTGGGGAGAACTGTTTTTT. Encoded protein: CASGWGELFF. Full variable domain (missing parts from reference TRBV12-5 and TRBJ1-4): DARVTQTPRHKVTEMGQEVTMRCQPILGHNTVFWYRQTMMQGLELLAYFRNRAPLDDSGMPKDRFSAEMPDATLATLKIQPSEPRDSAVYFCASGWGELFFGSGTQLSVL.

The chain combines TRBV27 with TRBJ1-2, with 7 bases that match TRBD1. Germline loops: CDR1 MNHEY, CDR2 SMNVEV (reference sequence). Germline trimming cut 4 bases from V and 6 bases from J; bases unmatched to any gene: 11. The CDR3 is 15 residues long. The CDR3 protein is CASSSQQGRLDGYTF. The DNA for the CDR3 is TGTGCCAGCAGTTCCCAACAGGGGCGACTGGATGGCTACACCTTC.

This chain links TRBV7-9 with TRBJ2-2, with 16 bases fitting TRBD2. V dropped 4 bases and J dropped 8; count of bases not matched to a gene: 10. The V gene's germline CDR1 is SEHNR and CDR2 FQNEAQ (reference sequence). The CDR3 length is 18 residues. CDR3 in amino acids: CASSWPGTSGGAGGELFF. The CDR3 bases are TGTGCCAGCAGCTGGCCCGGGACTAGCGGGGGGGCCGGAGGGGAGCTGTTTTTT.

The chain links TRBV15 to TRBJ1-5; tentative D call: TRBD1 (5 bases). The CDR3 has 15 residues. Germline V lookup: CDR1 LNHNV, CDR2 YYDKDF (reference sequence). The V end lost 1 base, the J end lost 6 bases, and 13 bases lay between the germline ends. Here the CDR3 reads CATSRVAGGSQPQHF. In DNA form, the CDR3 reads TGTGCCACCAGCAGAGTTGCGGGGGGAAGTCAGCCCCAGCATTTT. Looking up the rest from reference TRBV15 and TRBJ1-5 gives the full variable domain: DAMVIQNPRYQVTQFGKPVTLSCSQTLNHNVMYWYQQKSSQAPKLLFHYYDKDFNNEADTPDNFQSRRPNTSFCFLDIRSPGLGDTAMYLCATSRVAGGSQPQHFGDGTRLSIL.

This chain connects TRBV19 to TRBJ2-5; TRBD1 agrees at 12 bases. From germline, CDR1 is LNHDA and CDR2 SQIVND (reference sequence). Unmatched junction bases numbered 7, after V lost 3 bases and J lost 5 bases. The CDR3 runs to 16 residues. CDR3 amino acids: CASSIRGQGAGETQYF. The CDR3 DNA reads as TGTGCCAGTAGTATTAGGGGACAGGGGGCCGGGGAGACCCAGTACTTC.

This chain uses TRBV4-3 with TRBJ2-1; D might be TRBD2 (7 bases). The CDR3 has 14 residues. Germline V gives CDR1 LGHNA, CDR2 YSLEER. Between the trimmed V and J ends, which lost 2 bases and 7 bases, there was a span of 12 bases. The CDR3 sequence: CASSQRGAWNEQFF. As DNA, the CDR3 is TGCGCCAGCAGCCAACGGGGGGCCTGGAATGAGCAGTTCTTC.

The chain combines TRBV5-1 with TRBJ1-1; D gene unclear. Per the germline V gene, CDR1 is SGHRS and CDR2 is YFSETQ. V lost 7 bases to trimming and J lost 1 base, with 20 bases between them. The CDR3 totals 16 residues. The CDR3 spells CASARLGKLANTEAFF. CDR3 sequence (DNA): TGCGCCAGCGCGCGACTAGGCAAGTTGGCGAACACTGAAGCTTTCTTT.